This T cell receptor (beta chain) was profiled in a study of blood T cell repertoires in COVID-19. The data were produced by immunoSEQ multiplex PCR, yet TCRdb's version contains in-frame clones alone and is incomplete. Among about 89,000 clones, 80% were seen once, and the ten largest hold 15% to 20%. The sequencing sample was made of peripheral blood. The clonotype originates from a woman over 75 with acute or convalescent COVID-19.

The CDR3 DNA sequence: TGTGCCAGCAGTTCGGCGGCGGAGACCCAGTACTTC. It specifies CASSSAAETQYF. The chain carries TRBV12-3 or TRBV12-4 and TRBJ2-5; unclear D gene. Trimming shortened V by 4 bases and J by 5 bases, and 8 bases separated the two germline ends. The CDR3 loop spans 12 amino acids.